This T cell receptor beta chain was sequenced during a study of cytotoxic CD8 clonotypes in ibrutinib-treated CLL. Remarks on this clone: The antigen is not known.

Data came from immunoSEQ multiplex PCR; TCRdb stores just in-frame clones and leaves some out. The sample holds roughly 15,000 clones, 75% to 85% seen once. General study results and limits: Starting clonality was above that of age-matched healthy donors and tracked circulating CD8+ T-cell counts.

Trimming shortened V by 2 bases and J by 5 bases, and 12 bases separated the two germline ends. The germline gives CDR1 GTSNPN, CDR2 SVGIG (reference sequence). CDR3 length: 13 amino acids. The sequencing used PBMCs, collected before ibrutinib treatment. This clonotype was obtained from a human donor with chronic lymphocytic leukemia. The V gene is TRBV30, the J gene TRBJ2-5; D gene unclear. Here the CDR3 DNA reads TGTGCCTGGAGTCAGGTGGGAAGCGAGACCCAGTACTTC. This codes for CAWSQVGSETQYF.